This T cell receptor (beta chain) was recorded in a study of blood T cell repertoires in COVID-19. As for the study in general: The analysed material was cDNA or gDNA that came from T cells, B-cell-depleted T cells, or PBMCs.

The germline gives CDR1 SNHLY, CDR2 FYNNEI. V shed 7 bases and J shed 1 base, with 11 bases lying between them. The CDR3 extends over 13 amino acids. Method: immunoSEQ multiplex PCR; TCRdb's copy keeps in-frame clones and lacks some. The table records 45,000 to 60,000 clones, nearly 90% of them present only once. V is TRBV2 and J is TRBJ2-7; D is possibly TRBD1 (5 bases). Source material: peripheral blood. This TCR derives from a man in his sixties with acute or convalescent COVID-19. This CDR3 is CASNAGLSYEQYF. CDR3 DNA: TGTGCCAGCAATGCAGGGTTATCCTACGAGCAGTACTTC.